The 10 T cell receptor beta chains in this list originate from one sample, sequenced in a study of cytomegalovirus exposure and HLA in healthy donors. 60 Vbeta and 13 Jbeta primers were used in PCR. Clones were sequenced by immunoSEQ multiplex PCR, and TCRdb holds only the in-frame ones, with some missing. The table records 200,000 or so clones, roughly 70% of them present only once. Sequenced input: PBMCs. These receptors were collected from a man in his forties in good health and CMV-seropositive.

The rearrangement uses TRBV11-2 and TRBJ2-7, with 11 bases matching TRBD1. This CDR3 spans 14 amino acids. The V gene end was trimmed by 5 bases and the J gene end by 5 bases; junction bases not matched to a gene: 5. Germline-derived CDR1 and CDR2 are SGHAT and FQNNGV. CDR3 nucleotides: TGTGCCAGCAGCATGGACAGGGGGCGCGACGAGCAGTACTTC. Translation: CASSMDRGRDEQYF.

This clone showed up just a few times. This chain connects TRBV28 to TRBJ2-7; 9 positions agree with TRBD1. CDR1 and CDR2 from the germline V gene are MDHEN and SYDVKM. V lost 7 bases to trimming and J lost 6 bases; unmatched junction nucleotides: 10. The CDR3 totals 14 residues. CDR3 coding DNA: TGTGCCAGCATATCCGGGACAGGGCAAACCGAGCAGTACTTC. Translating it yields CASISGTGQTEQYF.

The rearrangement links TRBV19 to TRBJ1-1, with D tentatively TRBD1 (5 bases). V was clipped by 9 bases and J by 0 bases, with 8 bases between them. Germline-derived CDR1 and CDR2 are LNHDA and SQIVND (reference sequence). The CDR3 loop spans 12 amino acids. The CDR3 protein is CASSRVNTEAFF. The CDR3 bases are TGTGCCAGCTCCAGGGTGAACACTGAAGCTTTCTTT.

The CDR3: CANAGGTNQPQHF. The CDR3 nucleotides are TGTGCCAATGCCGGGGGGACCAATCAGCCCCAGCATTTT. The V gene is TRBV28, the J gene TRBJ1-5; TRBD1 might be the D (5 bases). There are 13 residues in the CDR3. Per the germline V gene, CDR1 is MDHEN and CDR2 is SYDVKM. Trimming took 10 bases from V and 3 from J, leaving 13 bases between them. Looking up the rest from reference TRBV28 and TRBJ1-5 gives the full variable domain: DVKVTQSSRYLVKRTGEKVFLECVQDMDHENMFWYRQDPGLGLRLIYFSYDVKMKEKGDIPEGYSVSREKKERFSLILESASTNQTSMYLCANAGGTNQPQHFGDGTRLSIL.

V usage is TRBV7-2 and J usage is TRBJ2-7, with a tentative D call TRBD2 (6 bases). This CDR3 is 14 amino acids long. Trimming pared 3 bases from V and 1 base from J, leaving 10 bases between. From germline, CDR1 is SGHTA and CDR2 FQGNSA. CDR3 in DNA: TGTGCCAGCAGCTTGGCGGGGTCATCCTACGAGCAGTACTTC. Its translation: CASSLAGSSYEQYF.

The gene calls are TRBV15 and TRBJ2-7; no clear D gene. Germline CDR1 reads LNHNV; CDR2 reads YYDKDF (reference sequence). The ends were cut back, 0 bases at V and 2 bases at J, with 11 bases in the middle. CDR3 size: 15 residues. CDR3 in amino acids: CATSRDPHSTYEQYF. Written as DNA, the CDR3 is TGTGCCACCAGCAGAGATCCCCACAGCACCTACGAGCAGTACTTC.

The chain joins TRBV5-8 to TRBJ1-6; D is uncertain. This CDR3 is 18 amino acids long. CDR1 and CDR2 from the germline V gene are SGHTS and YDEGEE. The V gene lost 4 bases and the J gene lost 0 bases, with 17 bases spanning the gap. CDR3 nucleotides: TGTGCCAGCAGCCTTGGGTGGAGGAACGTCTCCTATAATTCACCCCTCCACTTT. As protein: CASSLGWRNVSYNSPLHF.

V gene TRBV5-4 combines with J gene TRBJ1-6; unclear D gene. Trimming cost V 3 bases and J 4 bases, with 17 bases left between them. This CDR3 region has 17 residues. The V gene's germline CDR1 is SGHNT and CDR2 YYREEE (reference sequence). The chain's CDR3 is CASSSTRGTGYNSPLHF. CDR3 nucleotides: TGTGCCAGCAGCTCCACCAGAGGAACCGGTTATAATTCACCCCTCCACTTT.

This clone is a singleton in its sample. A much larger clone lies a single base off, so this may be a read error. Distinct nucleotide sequences in the sample also encode this CDR3. The V gene is TRBV6-4, the J gene TRBJ1-1; possibly TRBD1 for D (5 bases). Trimming cost V 6 bases and J 1 base, with 9 bases left between them. The CDR3 sequence is 13 residues long. In germline, CDR1 is MRHNA, CDR2 SNTAGT. In DNA, the CDR3 is TGTGCCAGCAGCCTTACAGGGAACACTGAAGCTTTCTTT. Translated, it gives CASSLTGNTEAFF.

The CDR3 nucleotides read TGTGCCAGCAGCCCGGGACAGATGTACGAGCAGTACTTC. It translates to CASSPGQMYEQYF. The chain employs TRBV7-2 and TRBJ2-7; 7 positions agree with TRBD1. The CDR3 has 13 amino acids. Germline V gene data show CDR1 as SGHTA and CDR2 as FQGNSA. Trimming at V came to 5 bases and at J to 4 bases, leaving 5 bases not matched to a gene. Full variable domain (missing parts from reference TRBV7-2 and TRBJ2-7): GAGVSQSPSNKVTEKGKDVELRCDPISGHTALYWYRQSLGQGLEFLIYFQGNSAPDKSGLPSDRFSAERTGGSVSTLTIQRTQQEDSAVYLCASSPGQMYEQYFGPGTRLTVT.